A single sample is the source of the 29 T cell receptor beta chains below, sequenced in a study of blood T cells in healthy people across ages. Next came a second PCR, run for about 7 to 12 cycles, which used a sample-barcoded 5' primer along with a J-beta primer mix. TCRdb called the 5' RACE reads again in MiXCR, with one record for every CDR3 protein. The sample consists of roughly 1,500,000 distinct CDR3 sequences, roughly 40% of them appearing once. The material sequenced was blood. These receptor sequences come from a woman under 30 in good health.

The CDR3 loop reads CASSQVRGTTEAFF. The DNA for the CDR3 is TGTGCCAGCAGCCAAGTCAGGGGGACCACTGAAGCTTTCTTT. The chain joins TRBV14 to TRBJ1-1; 7 bases are shared with TRBD1. The CDR3 is 14 residues long. V shed 1 base and J 4 bases; nucleotides not matched to a gene: 3. The germline CDR1 and CDR2 sequences are SGHDN and FVKESK.

This chain links TRBV7-2 with TRBJ2-7; possibly TRBD2 for D (6 bases). V was clipped by 5 bases and J by 5 bases, with 22 bases between them. This CDR3 region has 16 residues. Germline loops: CDR1 SGHTA, CDR2 FQGNSA. For the CDR3, the DNA is TGTGCCAGCAGCAAGCAGCTTAGTGCGGGAAACCACGAGCAGTACTTC. It specifies CASSKQLSAGNHEQYF. Together with reference TRBV7-2 and TRBJ2-7, the CDR3 gives the full variable domain: GAGVSQSPSNKVTEKGKDVELRCDPISGHTALYWYRQSLGQGLEFLIYFQGNSAPDKSGLPSDRFSAERTGGSVSTLTIQRTQQEDSAVYLCASSKQLSAGNHEQYFGPGTRLTVT.

This chain links TRBV11-2 with TRBJ1-1; TRBD1 aligns across 7 bases. The CDR3 has 14 amino acids. V gave up 7 bases and J gave up 3 bases; unmatched junction bases: 8. Germline lookup yields CDR1 SGHAT and CDR2 FQNNGV. CDR3 bases: TGTGCCAGCACCCGAGGGACAGCAGACACTGAAGCTTTCTTT. Its protein product is CASTRGTADTEAFF.

This chain links TRBV6-1 with TRBJ2-1; D is perhaps TRBD2 (5 bases). Trimming left V 4 bases short and J 6 bases short, with 16 bases between. Germline CDR1 and CDR2: MNHNS and SASEGT. This CDR3 has 15 amino acids. In DNA, the CDR3 is TGTGCCAGCAGTGCTCCCGGAGGACTTGGCAATGAGCAGTTCTTC. Translated, it gives CASSAPGGLGNEQFF.

Regarding this clonotype: At one end, the junction sequence differs from germline, possibly due to a read error. This chain links TRBV7-9 with TRBJ2-2; D not resolved. Germline V gene lookup returns CDR1 SEHNR and CDR2 FQNEAQ (reference sequence). The CDR3 has 12 residues. The CDR3 reads CASSPKTGELFF. CDR3 nucleotides: TGTGCCAGCAGTCCGAAAACCGGGGAGCTGTTTTTT. Full variable domain (rest looked up from reference TRBV7-9 and TRBJ2-2): DTGVSQNPRHKITKRGQNVTFRCDPISEHNRLYWYRQTLGQGPEFLTYFQNEAQLEKSRLLSDRFSAERPKGSFSTLEIQRTEQGDSAMYLCASSPKTGELFFGEGSRLTVL.

This sequence joins TRBV27 and TRBJ1-1; 8 nucleotides align to TRBD1. Germline V gene lookup returns CDR1 MNHEY and CDR2 SMNVEV (reference sequence). This CDR3 contains 14 residues. The trim removed 8 bases at V and 2 bases at J, leaving 7 bases unmatched. CDR3 loop: CASVVTGGNTEAFF. DNA for the CDR3: TGTGCCAGCGTAGTAACAGGGGGTAACACTGAAGCTTTCTTT.

The rearrangement uses TRBV28 and TRBJ1-2, with no clear D. There are 17 residues in the CDR3. Trimming left V 5 bases short and J 3 bases short, with 22 bases between. CDR1 MDHEN and CDR2 SYDVKM come from the germline V gene. The CDR3 nucleotides are TGTGCCAGCAGTGAGTCGGCAGGTTCCCGTGGGCACTATGGCTACACCTTC. It codes for CASSESAGSRGHYGYTF.

This clonotype was counted between two and nine times. The J gene is TRBJ1-2, the V gene TRBV30, with D possibly being TRBD1 (5 bases). The germline gives CDR1 GTSNPN, CDR2 SVGIG (reference sequence). The germline V and J ends were trimmed by 8 bases and 4 bases, with 11 bases remaining between them. The CDR3 length is 11 residues. Written as DNA, the CDR3 is TGTGCCGGCCGGGGCCCCTATGGCTACACCTTC. Translated, it gives CAGRGPYGYTF.

This chain connects TRBV2 to TRBJ1-2; 9 bases map to TRBD1. CDR3 length: 17 residues. Germline-derived CDR1 and CDR2 are SNHLY and FYNNEI. V was pared by 6 bases and J by 3 bases, with 14 bases of the junction left unmatched. This CDR3 is CASSRYLQGAIDYGYTF. The CDR3 DNA is TGTGCCAGCAGCCGCTACCTACAGGGGGCTATTGACTATGGCTACACCTTC.

A word on this clonotype: The junction and the germline gene differ at one end; a read error may be behind it. The chain combines TRBV20-1 with TRBJ2-1; 8 positions match TRBD1. The CDR3 covers 14 residues. Germline V gives CDR1 DFQATT, CDR2 SNEGSKA (reference sequence). The CDR3 reads CSADDRGAYSEQFF. CDR3 nucleotide sequence: TGCAGTGCTGACGACAGGGGAGCCTACAGTGAGCAGTTCTTC.

This chain connects TRBV6-5 to TRBJ2-1; D is possibly TRBD2 (5 bases). The CDR3 is made up of 11 amino acids. The germline CDR1 and CDR2 sequences are MNHEY and SVGAGI. Trimming pared 4 bases from V and 12 bases from J, leaving 10 bases between. The DNA of the CDR3 is TGTGCCAGCAGTTCGGACTGGAGGCAGTTCTTC. Its protein product is CASSSDWRQFF.

The genes are TRBV9 and TRBJ2-1, with D maybe TRBD2 (6 bases). The CDR3 loop spans 13 amino acids. Germline values: CDR1 SGDLS, CDR2 YYNGEE. The V end was cut by 4 bases, the J end by 7 bases, with 12 bases between. CDR3 region: CASSRDSKNEQFF. DNA of the CDR3: TGTGCCAGCAGCCGGGACTCGAAAAATGAGCAGTTCTTC.

The chain couples TRBV6-1 to TRBJ2-1; TRBD1 matches at 8 bases. The V gene end was trimmed by 4 bases and the J gene end by 8 bases; junction bases not matched to a gene: 7. CDR1 MNHNS and CDR2 SASEGT come from the germline V gene. The CDR3 is 14 residues long. Written as DNA, the CDR3 is TGTGCCAGCAGTGCTAACGACAGGGGTTATGAGCAGTTCTTC. It yields the protein CASSANDRGYEQFF.

This chain uses TRBV6-5 with TRBJ1-2; a possible D gene is TRBD1 (5 bases). CDR3 length equals 13 residues. CDR1 is MNHEY and CDR2 is SVGAGI in the germline V gene. Trimming cost V 4 bases and J 7 bases, with 13 bases left between them. CDR3 residues: CASSCSTAGGYTF. In DNA, the CDR3 is TGTGCCAGCAGTTGCTCGACAGCCGGTGGCTACACCTTC.

This clonotype showed up just a few times. The chain employs TRBV3-1 and TRBJ2-3; no firm D call. Germline CDR1 and CDR2: LGHDT and YNNKEL (reference sequence). The length of the CDR3 is 15 residues. The V gene lost 4 bases and the J gene lost 0 bases, with 11 bases spanning the gap. The CDR3 loop reads CASSLRIQSTDTQYF. The CDR3 coding sequence is TGTGCCAGCAGCCTCAGGATTCAGAGCACAGATACGCAGTATTTT.

CDR3 bases: TGTGCCATCAGTGAGTCTAGCGGGAGGACGGGCGGCACAGATACGCAGTATTTT. Its protein is CAISESSGRTGGTDTQYF. The chain carries TRBV10-3 and TRBJ2-3, with 10 bases lining up with TRBD2. After removal of 0 bases from V and 1 base from J, the junction contained 7 bases not matched to a gene. In germline, CDR1 is ENHRY, CDR2 SYGVKD. CDR3 length equals 18 residues.

V usage is TRBV5-1 and J usage is TRBJ2-5, with D possibly called TRBD1 or TRBD2 (5 bases each). The DNA end is more similar to TRBJ2-7, so the J call may be wrong. Germline V gene sequence: CDR1 SGHRS, CDR2 YFSETQ. This CDR3 region has 14 residues. The CDR3 is CASSGGTSLREQYF. CDR3 nucleotides: TGCGCCAGCAGTGGGGGAACTAGTCTTCGCGAGCAGTACTTC.

As to this clonotype: Sequence at one end of the junction differs from germline and may be a read error. The chain combines TRBV4-2 with TRBJ1-2; D not resolved. The germline V gene has CDR1 LGHNA and CDR2 YNFKEQ. The CDR3 totals 15 residues. CDR3 loop: CVSSQEGSQPWGYTF. The CDR3, as DNA: TGTGTCAGCAGCCAAGAGGGTAGCCAACCTTGGGGCTACACCTTC.

The V and J genes are TRBV7-9 and TRBJ1-1; weak D call: TRBD1 (6 bases). Trimming took 0 bases from V and 5 from J, leaving 13 bases between them. The CDR3 has 15 amino acids. From germline, CDR1 is SEHNR and CDR2 FQNEAQ (reference sequence). CDR3 sequence reads: CASSLAGGGPTEAFF. CDR3 coding DNA: TGTGCCAGCAGCTTAGCGGGAGGGGGGCCTACTGAAGCTTTCTTT. Combining the CDR3 with reference TRBV7-9 and TRBJ1-1 gives the whole variable domain DTGVSQNPRHKITKRGQNVTFRCDPISEHNRLYWYRQTLGQGPEFLTYFQNEAQLEKSRLLSDRFSAERPKGSFSTLEIQRTEQGDSAMYLCASSLAGGGPTEAFFGQGTRLTVV.

The genes are TRBV12-3 or TRBV12-4 and TRBJ1-4; 8 nucleotides line up with TRBD1. CDR3 length: 15 residues. J lost 8 bases, V lost 2 bases, and 7 bases had no gene match. The CDR3 nucleotides are TGTGCCAGCAGTTTAACGCAGGGGGCAAGAGAAAAACTGTTTTTT. Translating it yields CASSLTQGAREKLFF.

The V call is TRBV7-9, the J call TRBJ2-5; D might be TRBD2 (5 bases). V gave up 6 bases and J gave up 11 bases, with 31 bases separating them. The CDR3 runs to 17 residues. The germline V gene encodes CDR1 SEHNR and CDR2 FQNEAQ (reference sequence). The CDR3 sequence is CASRVTPRGSSYNEQYF. DNA of the CDR3: TGTGCCAGCAGAGTTACCCCCCGGGGAAGCTCCTACAATGAGCAGTACTTC. The complete variable domain, with remaining parts taken from reference TRBV7-9 and TRBJ2-5, reads DTGVSQNPRHKITKRGQNVTFRCDPISEHNRLYWYRQTLGQGPEFLTYFQNEAQLEKSRLLSDRFSAERPKGSFSTLEIQRTEQGDSAMYLCASRVTPRGSSYNEQYFGPGTRLLVL.

A remark on this clonotype: As the CDR3 is not closed by the conserved phenylalanine or tryptophan, this likely results from a read error. This sequence joins TRBV12-3 or TRBV12-4 and TRBJ2-1, with D possibly TRBD2 on 5 matching bases. CDR3 length: 16 residues. V was trimmed by 5 bases and J by 3 bases, leaving 17 bases between them. The CDR3 sequence is CASSRSGILVYNEQFV. CDR3 DNA sequence: TGTGCCAGCAGTCGATCCGGGATCTTAGTCTACAATGAGCAGTTCGTC.

The chain links TRBV5-6 to TRBJ1-2; D is unresolved. Trimming left V 6 bases short and J 7 bases short, with 16 bases between. From germline, CDR1 is SGHDT and CDR2 YYEEEE. The CDR3 totals 13 residues. The CDR3 here is CASNARRLGGYTF. The CDR3 DNA follows: TGTGCCAGCAACGCCCGGCGCTTAGGTGGCTACACCTTC.

The table lists this clonotype with a few counts. This rearrangement joins TRBV5-5 to TRBJ2-4; D is undetermined. The CDR3 has 12 residues. The V gene's germline CDR1 is SGHKS and CDR2 YYEKEE (reference sequence). Trimming stripped 2 bases from V and 8 bases from J, with 8 bases between. The CDR3 DNA is TGTGCCAGCAGCTTAAATCCTCACATTCAGTACTTC. This encodes CASSLNPHIQYF. Full variable domain (rest looked up from reference TRBV5-5 and TRBJ2-4): DAGVTQSPTHLIKTRGQQVTLRCSPISGHKSVSWYQQVLGQGPQFIFQYYEKEERGRGNFPDRFSARQFPNYSSELNVNALLLGDSALYLCASSLNPHIQYFGAGTRLSVL.

With respect to this clonotype: Germline and junction disagree at one end, which may indicate a read error. V usage is TRBV28 and J usage is TRBJ2-3; 8 bases fit TRBD2. The germline CDR1 and CDR2 sequences are MDHEN and SYDVKM. The CDR3 covers 15 residues. The CDR3 DNA sequence: TGTGCCAGCAGTTTTGATCGGGGGGGACCAGACACGCAGTATTTT. It translates to CASSFDRGGPDTQYF.

This chain connects TRBV19 to TRBJ2-7; the D gene could be TRBD1 or TRBD2 (5 bases each). Germline CDR1 is LNHDA and CDR2 is SQIVND (reference sequence). The CDR3 length is 13 residues. Trimming stripped 3 bases from V and 10 bases from J, with 16 bases between. The CDR3, as DNA: TGTGCCAGTAGTATGTCTAGGGACGGCAATCAGTACTTC. Residues: CASSMSRDGNQYF.

This chain joins TRBV18 and TRBJ2-1; tentative D call: TRBD2 (5 bases). The J call is in doubt because the DNA end fits TRBJ2-7 better. CDR3 size: 16 residues. CDR1 KGHSH and CDR2 LQKENI come from the germline V gene. The CDR3 DNA is TGTGCCAGCTCACCACGGGGTAGCGAGAACTACAATGAGCAGTACTTC. Amino acids: CASSPRGSENYNEQYF.

The V gene is TRBV20-1, the J gene TRBJ2-3, with 11 bases fitting TRBD2. Germline-derived CDR1 and CDR2 are DFQATT and SNEGSKA (reference sequence). The J segment lost 2 bases and the V segment lost 5 bases, leaving 3 bases of the junction unmatched. The CDR3 runs to 14 residues. The CDR3 loop is CSAEGLAVTDTQYF. The CDR3 DNA is TGCAGTGCTGAGGGACTAGCGGTCACAGATACGCAGTATTTT.

V is TRBV7-8 and J is TRBJ2-1; tentative D call: TRBD2 (5 bases). The J call is uncertain, as TRBJ2-7 better fits the DNA end. The CDR3 spans 17 residues. Germline lookup yields CDR1 SGHVS and CDR2 FQNEAQ. CDR3 sequence: CASSLEVGASSYNEQYF. The CDR3 nucleotides are TGTGCCAGCAGCTTAGAGGTGGGAGCTAGCTCCTACAATGAGCAGTACTTC.